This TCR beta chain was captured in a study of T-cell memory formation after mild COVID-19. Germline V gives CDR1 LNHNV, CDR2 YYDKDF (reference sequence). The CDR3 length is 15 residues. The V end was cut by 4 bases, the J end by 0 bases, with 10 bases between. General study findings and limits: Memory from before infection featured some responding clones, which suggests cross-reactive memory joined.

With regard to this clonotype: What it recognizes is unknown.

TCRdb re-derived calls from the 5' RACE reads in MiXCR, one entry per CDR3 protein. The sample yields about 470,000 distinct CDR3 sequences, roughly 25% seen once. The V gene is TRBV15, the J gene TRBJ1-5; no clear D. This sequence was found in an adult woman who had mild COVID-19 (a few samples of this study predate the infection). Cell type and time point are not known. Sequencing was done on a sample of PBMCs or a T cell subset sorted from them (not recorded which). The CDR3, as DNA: TGTGCCACCAGCATCGCGGGAAATAGCAATCAGCCCCAGCATTTT. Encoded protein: CATSIAGNSNQPQHF.